This is a list of T cell receptor beta chains from one sample in a study of T-cell memory formation after mild COVID-19. TCRdb analysed the 5' RACE reads with MiXCR anew, one entry per CDR3 protein. The data contain around 340,000 distinct CDR3 sequences, approximately 14% of them singletons. The sample consisted of PBMCs or a T cell subset sorted from them (not recorded which). The receptors were sampled from a young man who had mild COVID-19 (a few samples of this study predate the infection). Cell type and time point are not known. Each CDR3 is given with its conserved first and last residue. D genes are given only for firm matches. For some rows the clone size is stated as once, few or many, or as a class when expanded; others skip it.

j_call v_call clone_size d_call cdr3_nt cdr3_aa
TRBJ2-7 TRBV4-3 many . TGCGCCAGCAGCCAAGAGTTACGGGGGGCTCGACCCTACGAGCAGTACTTC CASSQELRGARPYEQYF
TRBJ1-4 TRBV6-5 . . TGTGCCAGCAGCCAGTTCCGGGGGAATGAAAAACTGTTTTTT CASSQFRGNEKLFF
TRBJ1-1 TRBV15 many . TGTGCCACCAGCAGAGTTTTGGGGAACACTGAAGCTTTCTTT CATSRVLGNTEAFF
TRBJ2-5 TRBV7-6 many . TGTGCCAGCAGCTCTCGACCCAGGGTCGAGACCCAGTACTTC CASSSRPRVETQYF
TRBJ2-3 TRBV4-2 few TRBD1 TGTGCCAGCAGCCCTACCGGGACAGGGCCTTCAGATACGCAGTATTTT CASSPTGTGPSDTQYF
TRBJ1-1 TRBV6-5 . . TGTGCCAGCAGTTACTCGACAGCGAACACTGAAGCTTTCTTT CASSYSTANTEAFF
TRBJ1-1 TRBV7-3 . . TGTGCCAGCAGCTCCCGGGGAGATAACACTGAAGCTTTCTTT CASSSRGDNTEAFF
TRBJ1-1 TRBV6-1 few TRBD1 TGTGCCAGCAGGACAGGGGTTGGAGAGGCTTTCTTT CASRTGVGEAFF
TRBJ1-1 TRBV12-3/TRBV12-4 few . TGTGCCAGCAGCCCTCCCCTGGGGGTAACTGAAGCTTTCTTT CASSPPLGVTEAFF
TRBJ2-1 TRBV5-1 many TRBD1 TGCGCCAGCAGCGCTCTGACAGGGGTCCCCTACAATGAGCAGTTCTTC CASSALTGVPYNEQFF
TRBJ1-5 TRBV7-2 few TRBD1 TGTGCCAGCACCTCTGACAGGGGTAATCAGCCCCAGCATTTT CASTSDRGNQPQHF
TRBJ2-7 TRBV5-1 few TRBD1 TGCGCCAGCAGGGAGACAGGGTACGTCTCCGAGCAGTACTTC CASRETGYVSEQYF
TRBJ2-3 TRBV6-2/TRBV6-3 few TRBD2 TGTGCCAGCAGCCCGACTAGCGGGGATGGGACAGATACGCAGTATTTT CASSPTSGDGTDTQYF
TRBJ1-3 TRBV29-1 . . TGCAGCGTTGGGGACAATGGAAACACCATATATTTT CSVGDNGNTIYF
TRBJ2-5 TRBV7-2 few . TGTGCCAGCAGCTTTGGGGGTAAGAAGACCCAGTACTTC CASSFGGKKTQYF
TRBJ2-2 TRBV11-2 . . TGTGCCAGCAGCTTATATCGTGCCGGGGAGCTGTTTTTT CASSLYRAGELFF
TRBJ2-1 TRBV29-1 . TRBD1 TGCAGCGCGGGGACAGGTGCCTACAATGAGCAGTTCTTC CSAGTGAYNEQFF
TRBJ1-5 TRBV12-3/TRBV12-4 once TRBD1 TGTGCCAGCAGTTTGTTAGGGGGCAACAATCAGCCCCAGCATTTT CASSLLGGNNQPQHF
TRBJ2-4 TRBV12-3/TRBV12-4 few . TGTGCCAGCAGTTACAGGAGTGGCGAAAACATTCAGTACTTC CASSYRSGENIQYF
TRBJ1-2 TRBV5-1 . . TGCGCCAGCAGCCTTGACAGCGGCTACACCTTC CASSLDSGYTF
TRBJ2-1 TRBV21-1 . . TGTGCCAGCAGCTCCCGTTCTAGCGGGGGGGCCTATGAGCAGTTCTTC CASSSRSSGGAYEQFF
TRBJ1-2 TRBV5-4 . . TGTGCCAGCAGCTTGGGGACACTGTATGGCTACACCTTC CASSLGTLYGYTF
TRBJ1-1 TRBV20-1 . TRBD1 TGCAGTGCCGGGACAGCGATCATGAACACTGAAGCTTTCTTT CSAGTAIMNTEAFF
TRBJ1-4 TRBV12-3/TRBV12-4 few . TGTGCCAGCAGTTTAAGAATGCCCCACGGGTATGAAAAACTGTTTTTT CASSLRMPHGYEKLFF
TRBJ1-5 TRBV9 few TRBD1 TGTGCCAGCAGCCCCGGGACAGGGAAGCCCCAGCATTTT CASSPGTGKPQHF
TRBJ1-3 TRBV6-6 . . TGTGCCAGCAGTTACTTGAGTCCGGGACACGTCCTGGCCGGAAACACCATATATTTT CASSYLSPGHVLAGNTIYF
TRBJ2-1 TRBV5-1 few TRBD2 TGCGCCAGCAGCCCAAGAAGTCCCGGGACTAGCGGGGGCGGAGAGCAGTTCTTC CASSPRSPGTSGGGEQFF
TRBJ2-1 TRBV7-2 . . TGTGCCAGCAGCTTGAGAGGGAGATCCTACAATGAGCAGTTCTTC CASSLRGRSYNEQFF
TRBJ2-5 TRBV20-1 many TRBD2 TGCAGTGCTAGTCGGGGGGGCCCGGGGGAGACCCAGTACTTC CSASRGGPGETQYF
TRBJ2-5 TRBV6-5 many . TGTGCCAGCAGCCGGTCGTTCGGCACTGGGACCCAGTACTTC CASSRSFGTGTQYF
TRBJ2-2 TRBV5-1 . . TGCGCCAGTCAGGTTTCCGGGGAGCTGTTTTTT CASQVSGELFF
TRBJ2-6 TRBV6-1 . . TGTGCCAGCAGGCAGGGAGCTGGGGCCAACGTCCTGACTTTC CASRQGAGANVLTF
TRBJ1-5 TRBV27 . TRBD1 TGTGCCAGCAGTATAGGGGGCGGACAGCCCCAGCATTTT CASSIGGGQPQHF
TRBJ1-1 TRBV18 . . TGTGCCAGCTCAGCGGGACCTTGGGGTCCTGAAGCTTTCTTT CASSAGPWGPEAFF
TRBJ2-5 TRBV6-6 few . TGTGCCAGCAGTTACAACGGACGGGGAGAGACCCAGTACTTC CASSYNGRGETQYF
TRBJ1-1 TRBV3-2 few . TGTGCCAGCAGCCAGAGTAAGAGGACACAAGAAGCTTTCTTT CASSQSKRTQEAFF
TRBJ1-6 TRBV5-1 many . TGCGCCAGCAGCTTGGATGAGGGTGGGTCCTATAATTCACCCCTCCACTTT CASSLDEGGSYNSPLHF
TRBJ2-3 TRBV6-5 few TRBD2 TGTGCCAGCAGTTACACTTGGGGACGACGGGGGGGACGCACAGATACGCAGTATTTT CASSYTWGRRGGRTDTQYF
TRBJ2-3 TRBV20-1 many TRBD2 TGCAGTGCTAGTCTAGCGGGGGGGCCTTGGACGCAGTATTTT CSASLAGGPWTQYF
TRBJ2-1 TRBV7-9 . TRBD2 TGTGCCAGCAGCACGCCGGTACTAGCGATAACCAATGAGCAGTTCTTC CASSTPVLAITNEQFF
TRBJ2-5 TRBV7-2 few . TGTGCCAGCAGCTCCGGTGTCCCCTACGAGACCCAGTACTTC CASSSGVPYETQYF
TRBJ1-4 TRBV5-1 . . TGCGCCAGCAGCCTGCCGGGACGGAAACTGTTTTTT CASSLPGRKLFF
TRBJ2-1 TRBV20-1 many . TGCAGTGGCTTGGCGGGTACCTACAATGAGCAGTTCTTC CSGLAGTYNEQFF
TRBJ2-1 TRBV4-3 few . TGCGCCAGCAGCCAAGGTGGGTACAGCTACAATGAGCAGTTCTTC CASSQGGYSYNEQFF
TRBJ2-1 TRBV5-1 many TRBD2 TGCGCCAGCAGCTTGGGGGGACTAGCGGGCTACAATGAGCAGTTCTTC CASSLGGLAGYNEQFF
TRBJ2-1 TRBV20-1 . . TGCAGTGCTCAGGGATCCAATGAGCAGTTCTTC CSAQGSNEQFF
TRBJ2-3 TRBV9 many . TGTGCCAGCAGCTCTCTTCGAGGGGGGGGTACGCAGTATTTT CASSSLRGGGTQYF
TRBJ2-7 TRBV6-1 . . TGTGCCAGCAGTGAATGGAGTCCGGGACTTTACGAGCAGTACTTC CASSEWSPGLYEQYF
TRBJ1-1 TRBV5-1 many . TGCGCCAGCAGTTCTCTCCCTGACACAGCCACTGAAGCTTTCTTT CASSSLPDTATEAFF
TRBJ2-5 TRBV12-3/TRBV12-4 few . TGTGCCAGCAGGAGTCGAGAAGAGACCCAGTACTTC CASRSREETQYF
TRBJ1-6 TRBV5-1 few . TGCGCCAGCAGCCAGGGAGAGGCGGGCCTCCACTTT CASSQGEAGLHF
TRBJ2-1 TRBV10-3 few TRBD1 TGTGCCATCACCGACTCCGGGACAGGGAACAATGAGCAGTTCTTC CAITDSGTGNNEQFF
TRBJ2-5 TRBV9 . . TGTGCCAGCAGCGTAGCCGGGTTCCAAGAGACCCAGTACTTC CASSVAGFQETQYF
TRBJ2-5 TRBV6-2/TRBV6-3 . . TGTGCCAGCAGCGCAAGGCTGGAGACCCAGTACTTC CASSARLETQYF
TRBJ2-7 TRBV3-1 few . TGTGCCAGCAGCGAGACAGTCTCCTCCTACGAGCAGTACTTC CASSETVSSYEQYF
TRBJ2-1 TRBV5-5 . . TGTGCCAGCAGCCCCGACCTGGGCTGGGTTGTAAATGAGCAGTTCTTC CASSPDLGWVVNEQFF
TRBJ2-7 TRBV5-6 . . TGTGCCAGCAGCTTGGATCTACAGAACTACGAGCAGTACTTC CASSLDLQNYEQYF
TRBJ2-3 TRBV5-1 many TRBD2 TGTGCCAGCAGCCTAGCGGGGCTCACAGATACGCAGTATTTT CASSLAGLTDTQYF
TRBJ2-1 TRBV7-2 . TRBD2 TGTGCCAGCAGCTTATATCCTAGCGGGGGCGCGGGAGCCTACAATGAGCAGTTCTTC CASSLYPSGGAGAYNEQFF